Below are 10 T cell receptor beta chains sequenced from a single sample in a study of T-cell reconstitution after alpha-beta-depleted transplantation in children. Unique molecular identifiers were used to barcode this TCRbeta library. TCRdb reanalysed the PCR reads using MiXCR and keeps one entry per CDR3 protein. The repertoire holds hundreds of thousands of distinct CDR3 sequences, with about an eighth as singletons. This material consisted of PBMCs, mostly from graft donor cells, taken 360 days after TCRalphabeta/CD19-depleted stem cell transplant. Receptors were obtained from a male patient younger than 18 who had a stem cell transplant for acute myeloid leukemia, so the T cells may come from the graft donor.

The CDR3 sequence is CASSLVGSDYEQYF. For the CDR3, the DNA is TGTGCCAGCAGCTTAGTGGGGAGCGACTACGAGCAGTACTTC. V gene TRBV7-6 combines with J gene TRBJ2-7; the D gene is possibly TRBD2 (5 bases). Germline V lookup: CDR1 SGHVS, CDR2 FNYEAQ. This CDR3 comprises 14 residues. V gave up 1 base and J gave up 3 bases, with 10 bases separating them. Using reference TRBV7-6 and TRBJ2-7 for the parts outside the CDR3, the full variable domain is GAGVSQSPRYKVTKRGQDVALRCDPISGHVSLYWYRQALGQGPEFLTYFNYEAQQDKSGLPNDRFSAERPEGSISTLTIQRTEQRDSAMYRCASSLVGSDYEQYFGPGTRLTVT.

This clonotype was picked up a small number of times. The chain couples TRBV6-2 or TRBV6-3 to TRBJ2-1; D is perhaps TRBD2 (7 bases). V shed 1 base and J shed 3 bases, with 25 bases lying between them. Germline CDR1 is MNHEY and CDR2 is SVGEGT. This CDR3 region has 20 residues. As DNA, the CDR3 is TGTGCCAGCAGTTACTTAATAGGGATGTCGGCGGGGGCTTTCTACAATGAGCAGTTCTTC. As protein: CASSYLIGMSAGAFYNEQFF.

There are many counts of this clonotype. The chain is built from TRBV29-1 and TRBJ2-3, with a weak D call TRBD1 (6 bases). Germline CDR1 is SQVTM and CDR2 is ANQGSEA. The CDR3 length is 17 residues. Trimming took off 3 bases at V and 0 bases at J, with 19 bases between the two ends. For the CDR3, the DNA is TGCAGCGTTGAGGCGCAGGGTGGGGGCCCTAGCACAGATACGCAGTATTTT. Its translation is CSVEAQGGGPSTDTQYF.

This clonotype was counted a few times. The chain joins TRBV4-3 to TRBJ2-1; D unclear. Germline V lookup: CDR1 LGHNA, CDR2 YSLEER. V lost 2 bases to trimming and J lost 0 bases, with 8 bases between them. The CDR3 is 15 residues long. The CDR3 sequence is CASSQRAVSYNEQFF. DNA for the CDR3: TGCGCCAGCAGCCAAAGAGCAGTCTCCTACAATGAGCAGTTCTTC.

This clonotype was seen a few times. The chain joins TRBV28 to TRBJ1-2, with D unresolved. The CDR3 covers 14 residues. CDR1 is MDHEN, CDR2 SYDVKM, per germline. V was clipped by 7 bases and J by 1 base, with 13 bases between them. CDR3 bases: TGTGCCAGCACCTACTCGACGGTTAACTATGGCTACACCTTC. This gives the protein CASTYSTVNYGYTF.

This clonotype occurred a few times. The chain joins TRBV27 to TRBJ2-7, with D uncertain. V shed 3 bases and J shed 2 bases, with 11 bases lying between them. The CDR3 sequence is 14 residues long. The germline CDR1 and CDR2 sequences are MNHEY and SMNVEV (reference sequence). The CDR3 reads CASSFWQDPYEQYF. The DNA of the CDR3 is TGTGCCAGCAGTTTCTGGCAGGACCCCTACGAGCAGTACTTC.

This clonotype has ten or more counts. This chain joins TRBV5-1 and TRBJ2-3, with 9 bases matching TRBD1. V lost 3 bases, J lost 7 bases, and 9 bases stayed unmatched. Germline loops: CDR1 SGHRS, CDR2 YFSETQ. This CDR3 comprises 15 residues. CDR3 sequence reads: CASSWGDRVLHTQYF. CDR3 DNA sequence: TGCGCCAGCAGCTGGGGGGACAGGGTCCTCCATACGCAGTATTTT. The complete variable domain, with remaining parts taken from reference TRBV5-1 and TRBJ2-3, reads KAGVTQTPRYLIKTRGQQVTLSCSPISGHRSVSWYQQTPGQGLQFLFEYFSETQRNKGNFPGRFSGRQFSNSRSEMNVSTLELGDSALYLCASSWGDRVLHTQYFGPGTRLTVL.

The sample holds a few counts of this clonotype. The CDR3 DNA reads TGCGCCAGCAGCCATGGGGCCGGACAGGGATCCTACGAGCAGTACTTC. Its translation is CASSHGAGQGSYEQYF. The chain links TRBV4-3 to TRBJ2-7; 8 positions match TRBD1. V shed 3 bases, J shed 1 base, and the junction held 8 bases outside the gene matches. Germline CDR1 is LGHNA and CDR2 is YSLEER. The CDR3 length is 16 residues.

This sequence joins TRBV20-1 and TRBJ2-7; 8 nucleotides match TRBD1. Per germline, CDR1 DFQATT and CDR2 SNEGSKA (reference sequence). This CDR3 is 14 amino acids long. V shed 3 bases, J shed 4 bases, and the junction held 8 bases outside the gene matches. In DNA, the CDR3 is TGCAGTGCTAGGGTCCGGGACAGGTTTTACGAGCAGTACTTC. Its protein product is CSARVRDRFYEQYF.

The chain is built from TRBV30 and TRBJ2-7; the D gene is possibly TRBD2 (6 bases). Per germline, CDR1 GTSNPN and CDR2 SVGIG (reference sequence). Between the trimmed V and J ends, which lost 0 bases and 3 bases, there was a span of 21 bases. The CDR3 is made up of 17 amino acids. The CDR3 region is CAWSVLIRGTVDYEQYF. CDR3 coding DNA: TGTGCCTGGAGTGTACTCATCCGGGGGACGGTAGACTACGAGCAGTACTTC.